The subject of this entry is one T cell receptor beta chain. The data belong to a study of blood T cell repertoires in COVID-19. Study-wide background: Italy, Spain and the United States were the sources of the convalescent and acute COVID-19 samples. T cells, B-cell-depleted T cells, or PBMCs provided the cDNA or gDNA that served as material.

Original processing methods: Amplifying reference gene primers gave estimates of nucleated cell counts. Here immunoSEQ multiplex PCR was the method, and the copy in TCRdb shows in-frame clones only, minus some. V, J and clone size are taken as reported in that table, and D and trimming were inferred from the DNA itself. This sample has more than 150,000 clones, with 90% found just once. Germline CDR1 and CDR2: LNHDA and SQIVND (reference sequence). This CDR3 contains 15 residues. The V gene end was trimmed by 8 bases and the J gene end by 1 base; junction bases not matched to a gene: 7. The sequenced sample was peripheral blood. The gene calls are TRBV19 and TRBJ2-5; TRBD2 matches at 10 bases. This receptor was identified in a man aged 45 to 65 with acute or convalescent COVID-19. CDR3 bases: TGTGCCAGTCGAACGACTAGCGGGCCCCAAGAGACCCAGTACTTC. It specifies CASRTTSGPQETQYF.